This TCR beta chain was sequenced in a study of OX40 agonist ivuxolimab in advanced cancers. With respect to the entire study: Ivuxolimab was an agonistic, fully human IgG2 monoclonal antibody directed against OX40 (CD134), a costimulatory receptor. Intravenous ivuxolimab was administered to patients every 2 weeks at six dose levels: 0.01, 0.1, 0.3, 1.5, 3 and 10 mg/kg. Of the 50 to 55 dose-escalation patients, hepatocellular carcinoma was present in 19, melanoma in some 15, renal cell carcinoma in 9 and head and neck cancer in 9. In the dose-escalation cohort, roughly 80% of patients were male, and the mean age was around 60 years, with a range of 23 to 79. Patients were allowed to have had prior anti-PD-1, anti-PD-L1 or anti-CTLA-4 therapy, and approximately 41% of the dose-escalation patients had previously received checkpoint inhibitors. Partial responses were achieved by three dose-escalation patients, of whom one had hepatocellular carcinoma and two had cutaneous melanoma. Peripheral TCRbeta sequencing was intended to test whether TCR sequence diversity was altered and clonal T-cell expansion was caused by ivuxolimab. The paper reports the monotherapy dose-escalation portion (N ≈ 52 patients) of the phase I ivuxolimab trial. Results the study describes overall, beyond this receptor: Clonal expansion of both CD4+ and CD8+ blood T cells was observed from baseline to week 6 at doses 0.1 to 3.0 mg/kg. Low levels of normalized T-cell clonal expansion were also seen in some patients who did not respond. In the 0.1-3.0 mg/kg groups, partial responders had among the lowest normalized peripheral clonal expansion, particularly in CD8+ T cells. The antigen specificity of the clonally expanded peripheral T cells was not determined. After ivuxolimab, CD8+ T cells had more expanded clones than CD4+ T cells on average.

Patients with a history of autoimmune disease or receiving systemic immunosuppression were excluded from the trial. Peripheral blood for TCR sequencing was drawn from every dose cohort at baseline, at cycle 4 day 1 and at cycle 7 day 1. Samples came from an open-label, multicenter, first-in-human phase I dose-escalation trial of ivuxolimab. Adults with locally advanced or metastatic melanoma, renal cell carcinoma, hepatocellular carcinoma or head and neck squamous cell carcinoma were enrolled in the trial. Before TCR sequencing, CD4+ and CD8+ T cells were separately sorted from peripheral blood. For sequencing of the TCRbeta CDR3 region, genomic DNA was extracted from the sorted cells. The immunoSEQ Assay was used to sequence the TCRbeta CDR3 regions. The clones in this table, taken by TCRdb from immuneACCESS, are in-frame only. Not every clone is retained; where verified, under half of the shortfall comes from an unresolved V gene, and the cause of the rest is unknown. Counted in this sample were about 50,000 clones; 80% of them appeared once. The ten largest make up under 5% of the sample.

With regard to this clone: The target of this receptor is not known. No base-level quality is on record; no much larger clone is a single base apart.

The CDR3, from cysteine to phenylalanine, totals 14 residues. This entry keeps only the CDR3 DNA: 42 bases, framed from base 1. V lost 7 bases and J lost 7 bases, and the count of bases not matched to a germline gene is 8. The germline V gene specifies MNHNS as CDR1 and SASEGT as CDR2. The chain couples TRBV6-1 to TRBJ2-3, and 10 junctional nucleotides match TRBD2. Sequencing was performed on CD4+ or CD8+ T cells sorted from blood, taken in a trial of the OX40 agonist ivuxolimab. The TCR comes from an adult with an advanced solid tumor such as melanoma, head and neck, liver or kidney cancer. The CDR3 reads CASTTLAGRHTQYF. DNA sequence: TGTGCCAGCACCACACTAGCGGGGAGACATACGCAGTATTTT.